This T cell receptor beta chain was profiled in a study of T cells after yellow fever vaccination. About the research overall: Each low-cell-number fraction was prepared by means of SMART-Seq v4 Ultra Low Input.

Overall study results and limits: The study re-detected most primary-vaccination clones after the booster (about 95% CD4, roughly 85% CD8).

This CDR3 is 14 amino acids long. Germline V gene lookup returns CDR1 SGDLS and CDR2 YYNGEE. Notes on this clonotype: Its antigen is currently unknown. This may arise from a read error, as a much more abundant clone is one base away.

Making TCR cDNA involved 5'RACE template switching, which added UMIs and a universal primer site. TCRdb processed the 5' RACE reads anew with MiXCR; each CDR3 protein has one entry. Of 150,000 to 200,000 distinct CDR3 sequences in the sample, about a tenth were seen once. The gene calls are TRBV9 and TRBJ1-4; D possibly corresponds to TRBD1 (5 bases). The source is a man younger than 35 who received the YFV17D yellow fever vaccine. Source: CD8+ T cells sorted from PBMCs, taken 45 days after the yellow fever booster vaccination. The DNA for the CDR3 is TGTGCCAGCTGCGTAGAGGGGACCTCCGAAAAACTGTTTTTT. The encoded protein is CASCVEGTSEKLFF.